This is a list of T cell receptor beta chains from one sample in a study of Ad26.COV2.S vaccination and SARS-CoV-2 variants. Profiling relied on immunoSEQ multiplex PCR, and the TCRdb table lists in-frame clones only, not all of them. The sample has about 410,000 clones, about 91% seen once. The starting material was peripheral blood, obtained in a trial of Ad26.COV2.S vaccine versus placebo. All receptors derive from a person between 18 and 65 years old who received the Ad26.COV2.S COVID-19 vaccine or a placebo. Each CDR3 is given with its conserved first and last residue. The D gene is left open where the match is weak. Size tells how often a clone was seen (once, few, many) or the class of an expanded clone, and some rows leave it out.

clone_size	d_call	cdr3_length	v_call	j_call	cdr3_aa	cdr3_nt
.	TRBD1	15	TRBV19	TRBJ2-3	CASSIKDRESDTQYF	TGTGCCAGTAGTATTAAGGACAGGGAATCAGATACGCAGTATTTT
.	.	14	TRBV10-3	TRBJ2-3	CAIRGGPATDTQYF	TGTGCCATCAGGGGAGGACCGGCCACAGATACGCAGTATTTT
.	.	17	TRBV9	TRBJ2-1	CASSVPPDRSSYNEQFF	TGTGCCAGCAGCGTACCACCGGACCGAAGCTCCTACAATGAGCAGTTCTTC
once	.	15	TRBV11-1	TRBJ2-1	CASSEPPSSHNEQFF	TGTGCCAGCAGTGAACCCCCCTCTAGCCACAATGAGCAGTTCTTC
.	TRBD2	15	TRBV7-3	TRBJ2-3	CASSLMAGAMDTQYF	TGTGCCAGCAGCTTAATGGCGGGAGCCATGGATACGCAGTATTTT
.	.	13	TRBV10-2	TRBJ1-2	CASSESGHYGYTF	TGCGCCAGCAGTGAGTCGGGGCACTATGGCTACACCTTC
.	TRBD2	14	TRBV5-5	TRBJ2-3	CASSFGGGADTQYF	TGTGCCAGCAGCTTCGGGGGAGGGGCAGATACGCAGTATTTT
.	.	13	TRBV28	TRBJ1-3	CASSINSGNTIYF	TGTGCCAGCAGTATCAACTCTGGAAACACCATATATTTT
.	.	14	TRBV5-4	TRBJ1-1	CASSTKDAPGEAFF	TGTGCCAGCAGCACCAAGGACGCCCCTGGGGAAGCTTTCTTT
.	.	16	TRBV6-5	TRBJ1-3	CASSSGDTHSGNTIYF	TGTGCCAGCAGTTCGGGGGACACGCACTCTGGAAACACCATATATTTT
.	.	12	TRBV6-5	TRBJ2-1	CASSYGGDEQFF	TGTGCCAGCAGTTATGGCGGGGATGAGCAGTTCTTC
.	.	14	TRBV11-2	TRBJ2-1	CASSLAPYINEQFF	TGTGCCAGCAGCTTAGCCCCCTACATCAATGAGCAGTTCTTC
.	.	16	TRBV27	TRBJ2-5	CASSFSTPSSQETQYF	TGTGCCAGCAGTTTCAGCACACCAAGTAGCCAAGAGACCCAGTACTTC
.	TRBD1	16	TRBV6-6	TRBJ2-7	CASSYGVDRAGNEQYF	TGTGCCAGCAGTTATGGGGTGGACAGGGCGGGCAACGAGCAGTACTTC
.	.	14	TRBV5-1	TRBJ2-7	CASSLDGLRSVQYF	TGCGCCAGCAGCTTGGACGGGCTTCGGAGTGTGCAGTACTTC
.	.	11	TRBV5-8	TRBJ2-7	CASSRSYEQYF	TGTGCCAGCAGTCGTTCCTACGAGCAGTACTTC
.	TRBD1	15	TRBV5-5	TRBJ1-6	CASSLLTGMNSPLHF	TGTGCCAGCAGCCTACTGACAGGGATGAATTCACCCCTCCACTTT
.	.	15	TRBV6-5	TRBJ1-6	CASKSSGGQVSPLHF	TGTGCCAGCAAATCATCCGGGGGGCAAGTTTCACCCCTCCACTTT
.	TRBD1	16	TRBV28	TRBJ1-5	CASSLTAGQGYQPQHF	TGTGCCAGCAGTTTAACAGCCGGACAGGGTTATCAGCCCCAGCATTTT
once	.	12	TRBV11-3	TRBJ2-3	CASSHVGDTQYF	TGTGCCAGCAGCCATGTGGGGGATACGCAGTATTTT
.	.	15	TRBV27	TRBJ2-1	CASTPQAANYNEQFF	TGTGCCAGCACTCCCCAGGCGGCTAACTACAATGAGCAGTTCTTC
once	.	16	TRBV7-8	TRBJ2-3	CASSLIGPSGTDTQYF	TGTGCCAGCAGCTTAATTGGCCCTAGCGGCACAGATACGCAGTATTTT
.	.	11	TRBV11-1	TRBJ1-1	CASSFAGQAFF	TGTGCCAGCAGCTTTGCAGGGCAAGCTTTCTTT
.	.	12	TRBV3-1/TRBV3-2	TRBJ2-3	CASSLKTDTQYF	TGTGCCAGCAGCCTAAAAACAGATACGCAGTATTTT